The 22 T cell receptor beta chains below come from one sample, sequenced in a study of blood T cell repertoires in COVID-19 (dated by TCRdb to the early 2020s). Libraries were made using the immunoSEQ multiplex PCR assay. Entries here come from immuneACCESS through TCRdb and include only in-frame sequences with V and J called. Some clones fail to appear in such tables; in the studies checked, an unresolved V gene covers under half of the shortfall, and the cause of the remainder is unknown. In this sample the table shows about 360,000 clones, around 88% of which occur a single time. Clones ranked in the top ten supply around 7.5% of the sample. The specimen sequenced was peripheral blood. The receptor set was obtained from a woman aged 60 to 75 with COVID-19, enrolled during active disease.

The genes are TRBV6-1 and TRBJ2-2, with a possible D match to TRBD2 (5 bases). Germline CDR1 reads MNHNS; CDR2 reads SASEGT. The CDR3 is 17 amino acids. V lost 1 base to trimming and J lost 1 base, with 13 bases between them. CDR3 nucleotide sequence: TGTGCCAGCAGTGAAGTGTCGGGCGGAGGGAACACCGGGGAGCTGTTTTTT. Translated: CASSEVSGGGNTGELFF.

This sequence joins TRBV7-8 and TRBJ1-3, with D possibly matching TRBD1 (5 bases). The CDR3 has 15 amino acids. The germline V and J ends were trimmed by 1 base and 4 bases, with 11 bases remaining between them. Germline V CDR1 and CDR2: SGHVS, FQNEAQ. CDR3 DNA: TGTGCCAGCAGCTTAGGGGGCCCCCAGGGAAACACCATATATTTT. Protein sequence: CASSLGGPQGNTIYF.

J is TRBJ1-1 and V is TRBV18; the D is unclear. Germline CDR1 and CDR2: KGHSH and LQKENI. The CDR3 totals 13 residues. Trimming cost V 5 bases and J 0 bases, with 7 bases left between them. As DNA, the CDR3 is TGTGCCAGCTCAGCCCGGGTGAACACTGAAGCTTTCTTT. Translation: CASSARVNTEAFF.

This sequence joins TRBV9 and TRBJ2-1, with 12 nucleotides matching TRBD2. Germline lookup yields CDR1 SGDLS and CDR2 YYNGEE. This CDR3 region has 14 residues. The junction had 2 bases not matched to a gene; V was cut back by 5 bases and J by 5 bases. CDR3 residues: CASSRLAGDNEQFF. In DNA, the CDR3 is TGTGCCAGCAGTCGACTAGCGGGGGACAATGAGCAGTTCTTC.

The chain employs TRBV11-3 and TRBJ1-6, with D possibly being TRBD1 (6 bases). The germline V gene has CDR1 SGHNT and CDR2 YENEEA. Trimming took 3 bases from V and 10 from J, leaving 13 bases between them. This CDR3 is built from 14 residues. CDR3 DNA sequence: TGTGCCAGCAGCTTCCCAGGGGAAAGATCACCCCTCCACTTT. It codes for CASSFPGERSPLHF.

The chain has TRBV5-1 and TRBJ2-7; D gene ambiguous. Trimming left V 0 bases short and J 7 bases short, with 11 bases between. From germline, CDR1 is SGHRS and CDR2 YFSETQ. This CDR3 is built from 13 residues. The CDR3 nucleotides read TGCGCCAGCAGCTTGGATGGCCTAGGTGAGCAGTACTTC. As protein: CASSLDGLGEQYF.

The chain recombines TRBV5-5 with TRBJ2-1; TRBD2 is a possible D gene (5 bases). Trimming shortened V by 4 bases and J by 0 bases, and 20 bases separated the two germline ends. Germline loops: CDR1 SGHKS, CDR2 YYEKEE (reference sequence). The CDR3 runs 18 residues. The CDR3 DNA reads as TGTGCCAGCAGCCACCCAAGAGAGGGCCTCGCCTCCTACAATGAGCAGTTCTTC. Its protein product is CASSHPREGLASYNEQFF.

The rearrangement uses TRBV5-6 and TRBJ1-5, with D possibly TRBD1 on 6 matching bases. Germline V CDR1 and CDR2: SGHDT, YYEEEE. CDR3 length equals 14 residues. Trimming took 4 bases from V and 6 from J, leaving 14 bases between them. The CDR3 bases are TGTGCCAGCAGCCGCGGGCCAGGGGTTCAGCCCCAGCATTTT. It specifies CASSRGPGVQPQHF.

This clone was recorded once. The chain uses TRBV4-3 and TRBJ1-2, with 10 bases identical to TRBD1. The germline V gene has CDR1 LGHNA and CDR2 YSLEER. The CDR3 has 15 residues. V shed 3 bases and J 7 bases; nucleotides not matched to a gene: 8. DNA for the CDR3: TGCGCCAGCAGCCAGGACGGGACAGGGGAGGGTGGCTACACCTTC. It encodes CASSQDGTGEGGYTF.

Note on this clone: One end of the junction varies from germline; a read error may be responsible. The V call is TRBV6-5, the J call TRBJ1-1; D possibly corresponds to TRBD1 (5 bases). Germline V gives CDR1 MNHEY, CDR2 SVGAGI. The CDR3 runs to 11 residues. CDR3 nucleotide sequence: TGTGCCAGCAGTTCACCGACAGCCTTGAACTTT. Amino acids: CASSSPTALNF.

The chain uses TRBV30 and TRBJ2-5, with 7 bases aligning to TRBD2. The V gene end was trimmed by 5 bases and the J gene end by 2 bases; junction bases not matched to a gene: 14. The CDR3 totals 16 residues. CDR1 is GTSNPN and CDR2 is SVGIG in the germline V gene (reference sequence). CDR3 DNA sequence: TGTGCCTGGGTTGGGAGGGATCTCAGGAATCAAGAGACCCAGTACTTC. Translation: CAWVGRDLRNQETQYF. Looking up the rest from reference TRBV30 and TRBJ2-5 gives the full variable domain: SQTIHQWPATLVQPVGSPLSLECTVEGTSNPNLYWYRQAAGRGLQLLFYSVGIGQISSEVPQNLSASRPQDRQFILSSKKLLLSDSGFYLCAWVGRDLRNQETQYFGPGTRLLVL.

V gene TRBV11-2 combines with J gene TRBJ2-1; 10 bases map to TRBD2. The V segment lost 6 bases and the J segment 9 bases; nucleotides outside the gene matches: 14. Germline-derived CDR1 and CDR2 are SGHAT and FQNNGV. The CDR3 has 16 residues. The CDR3 protein is CASSWGSGGASSEQFF. CDR3 nucleotide sequence: TGTGCCAGCAGTTGGGGAAGCGGGGGGGCTTCGAGTGAGCAGTTCTTC.

This sequence joins TRBV29-1 and TRBJ1-2, with 10 bases lining up with TRBD1. The CDR3 length is 17 residues. V trimming: 2 bases; J trimming: 3 bases; junction bases outside the gene matches: 12. CDR1 SQVTM and CDR2 ANQGSEA come from the germline V gene. The CDR3 DNA is TGCAGCGTTGAACCGTGGGACAGGGGAACGTTTGACTATGGCTACACCTTC. Translating gives CSVEPWDRGTFDYGYTF.

In DNA form, the CDR3 reads TGTGCCAGCAGCTTCGGGTCATCGGAGACAGGGATTAATGAGCAGTTCTTC. It is translated as CASSFGSSETGINEQFF. The chain couples TRBV11-3 to TRBJ2-1; 7 bases are a match to TRBD1. The CDR3 runs 17 residues. J was trimmed by 7 bases and V by 3 bases; bases with no gene match: 15. The germline CDR1 and CDR2 sequences are SGHNT and YENEEA.

The rearrangement joins TRBV6-5 to TRBJ1-1; 8 bases are a match to TRBD1. CDR1 MNHEY and CDR2 SVGAGI come from the germline V gene. The CDR3 runs 15 residues. Trimming at V came to 4 bases and at J to 4 bases, leaving 8 bases not matched to a gene. As DNA, the CDR3 is TGTGCCAGCAGTTCGATTGGACAGGGAGGCACTGAAGCTTTCTTT. Its translation is CASSSIGQGGTEAFF.

The J gene is TRBJ1-4, the V gene TRBV6-2 or TRBV6-3; 8 bases agree with TRBD1. Germline V CDR1 and CDR2: MNHEY, SVGEGT. V shed 6 bases and J 6 bases; nucleotides not matched to a gene: 9. The CDR3 length is 15 residues. For the CDR3, the DNA is TGTGCCAGCAGCTCCGCCGGGACAGGAGATGAAAAACTGTTTTTT. Its protein is CASSSAGTGDEKLFF.

The gene calls are TRBV20-1 and TRBJ2-4; D perhaps matches TRBD1 (6 bases). This CDR3 spans 15 amino acids. The germline gives CDR1 DFQATT, CDR2 SNEGSKA (reference sequence). The V gene lost 3 bases and the J gene lost 0 bases, with 12 bases spanning the gap. The CDR3, as DNA: TGCAGTGCTAGTGGGTCAGGGGTAGCCAAAAACATTCAGTACTTC. Its translation: CSASGSGVAKNIQYF.

DNA for the CDR3: TGTGCCAGCAAGCGCCGGCCAGGGGCCTACGAGCAGTACTTC. The encoded protein is CASKRRPGAYEQYF. This chain joins TRBV9 and TRBJ2-7; possible D gene TRBD1, 6 bases. CDR3 length: 14 amino acids. V lost 6 bases, J lost 2 bases, and 15 bases lay in between. Looked up from germline, CDR1 is SGDLS and CDR2 is YYNGEE.

The CDR3 nucleotides read TGTGCCAGTAGTATCGGGGGTAACACTGAAGCTTTCTTT. The encoded protein is CASSIGGNTEAFF. This sequence joins TRBV19 and TRBJ1-1, with D perhaps TRBD1 (5 bases). This CDR3 has 13 amino acids. The V and J ends lost 3 bases and 2 bases respectively, with 7 bases between them. Germline CDR1 LNHDA, CDR2 SQIVND (reference sequence). The full variable domain, its missing parts supplied by reference TRBV19 and TRBJ1-1, is DGGITQSPKYLFRKEGQNVTLSCEQNLNHDAMYWYRQDPGQGLRLIYYSQIVNDFQKGDIAEGYSVSREKKESFPLTVTSAQKNPTAFYLCASSIGGNTEAFFGQGTRLTVV.

The chain links TRBV6-5 to TRBJ2-5; TRBD2 matches at 8 bases. CDR1 and CDR2 from the germline V gene are MNHEY and SVGAGI. The J segment lost 2 bases and the V segment lost 6 bases, leaving 8 bases of the junction unmatched. The CDR3 has 15 amino acids. The CDR3 loop is CASRPGLVPQETQYF. CDR3 coding DNA: TGTGCCAGCAGACCGGGACTAGTGCCTCAAGAGACCCAGTACTTC.

Here the CDR3 DNA reads TGTGCCAGCAGCTTGTTCATGTACCAAGAGACCCAGTACTTC. It translates to CASSLFMYQETQYF. This rearrangement joins TRBV5-4 to TRBJ2-5; D unresolved. V was shortened by 1 base and J by 0 bases, with 7 bases between the two germline ends. This CDR3 spans 14 amino acids. CDR1 is SGHNT and CDR2 is YYREEE in the germline V gene (reference sequence).

V gene TRBV7-6 combines with J gene TRBJ1-6; TRBD1 aligns across 11 bases. There are 15 residues in the CDR3. Germline CDR1 and CDR2: SGHVS and FNYEAQ. J was trimmed by 9 bases and V by 4 bases; bases with no gene match: 5. The CDR3 spells CASSSGQGAGSPLHF. The CDR3 DNA reads as TGTGCCAGCAGCTCTGGACAGGGGGCTGGTTCACCCCTCCACTTT. The variable domain in full, completed from reference TRBV7-6 and TRBJ1-6, reads GAGVSQSPRYKVTKRGQDVALRCDPISGHVSLYWYRQALGQGPEFLTYFNYEAQQDKSGLPNDRFSAERPEGSISTLTIQRTEQRDSAMYRCASSSGQGAGSPLHFGNGTRLTVT.